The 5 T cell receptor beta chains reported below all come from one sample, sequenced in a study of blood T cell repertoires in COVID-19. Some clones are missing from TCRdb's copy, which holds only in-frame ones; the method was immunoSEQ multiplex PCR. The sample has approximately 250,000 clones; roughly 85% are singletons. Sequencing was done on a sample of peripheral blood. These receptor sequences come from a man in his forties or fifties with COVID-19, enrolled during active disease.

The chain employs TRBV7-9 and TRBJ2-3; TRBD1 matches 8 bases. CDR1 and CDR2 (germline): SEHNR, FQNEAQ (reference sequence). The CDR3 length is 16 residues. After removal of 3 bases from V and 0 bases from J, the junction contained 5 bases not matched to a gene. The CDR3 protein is CASSFGQGKSTDTQYF. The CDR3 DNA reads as TGTGCCAGCAGCTTCGGACAGGGAAAGAGCACAGATACGCAGTATTTT.

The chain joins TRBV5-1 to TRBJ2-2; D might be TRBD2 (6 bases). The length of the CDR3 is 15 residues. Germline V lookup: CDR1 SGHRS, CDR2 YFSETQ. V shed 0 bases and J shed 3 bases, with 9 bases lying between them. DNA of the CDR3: TGCGCCAGCAGCTTGGATGGGACTTACACCGGGGAGCTGTTTTTT. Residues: CASSLDGTYTGELFF.

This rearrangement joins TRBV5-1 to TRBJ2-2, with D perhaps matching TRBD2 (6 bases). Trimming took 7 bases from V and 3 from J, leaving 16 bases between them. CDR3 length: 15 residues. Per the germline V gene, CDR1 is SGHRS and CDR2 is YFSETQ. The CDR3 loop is CASFWTPGDTGELFF. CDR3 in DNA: TGCGCCAGCTTCTGGACACCGGGGGACACCGGGGAGCTGTTTTTT.

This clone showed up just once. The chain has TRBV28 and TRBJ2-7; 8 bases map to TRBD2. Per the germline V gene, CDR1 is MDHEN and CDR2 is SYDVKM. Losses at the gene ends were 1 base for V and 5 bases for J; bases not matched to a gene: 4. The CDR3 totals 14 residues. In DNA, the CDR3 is TGTGCCAGCAGTTTATCGGCGGGGGGCAACGAGCAGTACTTC. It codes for CASSLSAGGNEQYF.

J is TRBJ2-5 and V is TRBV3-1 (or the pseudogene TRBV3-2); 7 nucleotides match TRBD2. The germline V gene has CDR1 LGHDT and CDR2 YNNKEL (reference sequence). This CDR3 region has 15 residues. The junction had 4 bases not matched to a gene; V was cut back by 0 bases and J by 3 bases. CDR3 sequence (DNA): TGTGCCAGCAGCCAAGAAGCAGGGACTAAAGAGACCCAGTACTTC. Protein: CASSQEAGTKETQYF.